Below are 19 T cell receptor beta chains sequenced from a single sample in a study of T cells in localized non-small cell lung cancer. The assay was immunoSEQ multiplex PCR, and TCRdb's table has in-frame clones only and misses some. The sample has tens of thousands of clones, over 75% seen once. This specimen was peripheral blood, taken before any cancer treatment. The source is a female donor older than 55 with stage I lung adenocarcinoma.

This sequence joins TRBV5-6 and TRBJ2-5; possibly TRBD1 for D (6 bases). CDR3 size: 15 residues. The V and J ends lost 2 bases and 5 bases respectively, with 16 bases between them. Germline-derived CDR1 and CDR2 are SGHDT and YYEEEE. The CDR3 DNA follows: TGTGCCAGCAGCTTTCCCGGGCAGGGGCTCGAGACCCAGTACTTC. Amino acids: CASSFPGQGLETQYF.

The gene calls are TRBV28 and TRBJ1-5; D possibly corresponds to TRBD1 (5 bases). Germline V gene sequence: CDR1 MDHEN, CDR2 SYDVKM. The CDR3 runs to 14 residues. V lost 11 bases to trimming and J lost 1 base, with 15 bases between them. The CDR3 DNA is TGTGCCGGAGCGGGGACCGTGAGCAATCAGCCCCAGCATTTT. Amino acid sequence: CAGAGTVSNQPQHF.

This rearrangement joins TRBV2 to TRBJ2-5; 7 bases match TRBD1. The CDR3 consists of 16 residues. V trimming: 3 bases; J trimming: 1 base; junction bases outside the gene matches: 8. The germline V gene encodes CDR1 SNHLY and CDR2 FYNNEI. In nucleotides, the CDR3 is TGTGCCAGCAGTGATGGTCAGGGGGTACCCCAAGAGACCCAGTACTTC. It codes for CASSDGQGVPQETQYF. Variable domain in full (rest from reference TRBV2 and TRBJ2-5): EPEVTQTPSHQVTQMGQEVILRCVPISNHLYFYWYRQILGQKVEFLVSFYNNEISEKSEIFDDQFSVERPDGSNFTLKIRSTKLEDSAMYFCASSDGQGVPQETQYFGPGTRLLVL.

This clone was recorded once. The chain recombines TRBV7-2 with TRBJ2-7, with 11 positions matching TRBD2. The germline gives CDR1 SGHTA, CDR2 FQGNSA. Trimming removed 2 bases from V and 1 base from J; junction bases left unmatched: 4. CDR3 length: 16 amino acids. As DNA, the CDR3 is TGTGCCAGCAGCTTAACGACTAGCGGGGCATCCTACGAGCAGTACTTC. Residues: CASSLTTSGASYEQYF.

The chain uses TRBV5-1 and TRBJ1-1; maybe TRBD1 (5 bases). Trimming cost V 5 bases and J 0 bases, with 11 bases left between them. The CDR3 has 14 residues. CDR1 is SGHRS, CDR2 YFSETQ, per germline. The CDR3 coding sequence is TGCGCCAGCAGTGGGCGGGGGATGAACACTGAAGCTTTCTTT. This encodes CASSGRGMNTEAFF.

This clone appeared a few times. The rearrangement uses TRBV19 and TRBJ1-2; a possible D gene is TRBD1 (5 bases). V dropped 10 bases and J dropped 4 bases, with 10 bases sitting between them. Germline V CDR1 and CDR2: LNHDA, SQIVND (reference sequence). The CDR3 loop spans 11 amino acids. CDR3 DNA sequence: TGTGCCACATCAGGGTTCTATGGCTACACCTTC. It is translated as CATSGFYGYTF.

A few counts support this clone. The chain uses TRBV4-3 and TRBJ2-7, with 8 bases that match TRBD2. The length of the CDR3 is 15 residues. Germline trimming cut 5 bases from V and 0 bases from J; bases unmatched to any gene: 6. From germline, CDR1 is LGHNA and CDR2 YSLEER. CDR3 sequence (DNA): TGCGCCAGCAGCGAAAGCGGGGGAAGCTCCTACGAGCAGTACTTC. This translates into CASSESGGSSYEQYF.

V and J are TRBV4-3 and TRBJ1-3; no firm D call. V was pared by 4 bases and J by 4 bases, with 17 bases between. The CDR3 runs to 16 residues. CDR1 LGHNA and CDR2 YSLEER come from the germline V gene. The CDR3 DNA sequence: TGCGCCAGCAGCCTTCTCGGACCTACGGCCGGAAACACCATATATTTT. Its protein product is CASSLLGPTAGNTIYF.

V and J are TRBV6-1 and TRBJ1-5; D may be TRBD1 (6 bases). The CDR3 is made up of 15 amino acids. Trimming shortened V by 5 bases and J by 0 bases, and 11 bases separated the two germline ends. The germline CDR1 and CDR2 sequences are MNHNS and SASEGT. Written as DNA, the CDR3 is TGTGCCAGCAGTCCTAGGGGGGATAGCAATCAGCCCCAGCATTTT. Amino acid sequence: CASSPRGDSNQPQHF.

This chain uses TRBV7-3 with TRBJ2-3; D call uncertain. Trimming left V 0 bases short and J 2 bases short, with 9 bases between. The CDR3 is 15 residues long. Germline CDR1 and CDR2: SGHTA and FQGTGA. The CDR3 is CASSLTLRITDTQYF. The DNA of the CDR3 is TGTGCCAGCAGCTTAACGTTGCGGATCACAGATACGCAGTATTTT.

This chain connects TRBV4-2 to TRBJ1-5; 7 bases line up with TRBD1. J gave up 4 bases and V 5 bases, and 2 bases lay outside the gene matches. The CDR3 has 13 residues. Germline V gene data show CDR1 as LGHNA and CDR2 as YNFKEQ. DNA of the CDR3: TGTGCCAGCAGCGAGGGACAGAATCAGCCCCAGCATTTT. Translating it yields CASSEGQNQPQHF.

The gene calls are TRBV7-3 and TRBJ2-3; D is possibly TRBD2 (7 bases). This CDR3 has 16 amino acids. Trimming took off 5 bases at V and 6 bases at J, with 21 bases between the two ends. Germline V CDR1 and CDR2: SGHTA, FQGTGA. The DNA of the CDR3 is TGTGCCAGCAGCCCGGGGGGCCTTAGGAGTTTCGATACGCAGTATTTT. Residues: CASSPGGLRSFDTQYF.

The chain is built from TRBV30 and TRBJ2-1; 7 positions match TRBD1. The CDR3 runs 12 residues. The V gene's germline CDR1 is GTSNPN and CDR2 SVGIG (reference sequence). The ends lost 7 bases at V and 2 bases at J; junction bases unmatched: 2. The CDR3 here is CASTGAYNEQFF. CDR3 coding DNA: TGTGCCTCTACAGGGGCCTACAATGAGCAGTTCTTC.

In its sample, this clone was seen a few times. V and J are TRBV7-9 and TRBJ1-1; no definite D call. Per the germline V gene, CDR1 is SEHNR and CDR2 is FQNEAQ (reference sequence). This CDR3 spans 13 amino acids. V was clipped by 1 base and J by 1 base, with 4 bases between them. The CDR3 protein is CASSLEPNTEAFF. The CDR3 nucleotides read TGTGCCAGCAGCTTAGAACCGAACACTGAAGCTTTCTTT.

The chain links TRBV19 to TRBJ2-2; D remains ambiguous. Germline V gives CDR1 LNHDA, CDR2 SQIVND (reference sequence). This CDR3 has 14 amino acids. Trimming removed 4 bases from V and 1 base from J, with 7 bases in between. The CDR3 DNA follows: TGTGCCAGTAGTACGACCGTGAACACCGGGGAGCTGTTTTTT. Translation gives CASSTTVNTGELFF.

The rearrangement joins TRBV2 to TRBJ1-1; a weak D match, TRBD1 (6 bases). Germline V gene data show CDR1 as SNHLY and CDR2 as FYNNEI. The CDR3 is 17 amino acids. V was trimmed by 0 bases and J by 2 bases, leaving 16 bases between them. CDR3: CASSEAARGASNTEAFF. In nucleotides, the CDR3 is TGTGCCAGCAGTGAAGCGGCAAGGGGGGCGAGCAACACTGAAGCTTTCTTT.

The V call is TRBV4-2, the J call TRBJ1-5; D uncertain. There are 16 residues in the CDR3. CDR1 LGHNA and CDR2 YNFKEQ come from the germline V gene. Between the trimmed V and J ends, which lost 0 bases and 1 base, there was a span of 10 bases. Written as DNA, the CDR3 is TGTGCCAGCAGCCAAGAGTCGGGTAGAAGCAATCAGCCCCAGCATTTT. Translating it yields CASSQESGRSNQPQHF.

The chain is built from TRBV10-1 and TRBJ2-7; the D gene is possibly TRBD2 (5 bases). Trimming stripped 3 bases from V and 0 bases from J, with 15 bases between. Germline V gene data show CDR1 as WNHNN and CDR2 as SYGVQD (reference sequence). The CDR3 is 16 residues long. CDR3: CASSEVPVGSSYEQYF. The CDR3, as DNA: TGCGCCAGCAGTGAAGTGCCAGTGGGGAGCTCCTACGAGCAGTACTTC.

V and J are TRBV19 and TRBJ2-1; D is unclear. With 10 bases removed from V and 8 bases from J, the gap between germline ends came to 15 bases. The CDR3 extends over 12 amino acids. Per germline, CDR1 LNHDA and CDR2 SQIVND (reference sequence). DNA of the CDR3: TGTGCCACTTATACCAGGTCTCATGAGCAGTTCTTC. Protein sequence: CATYTRSHEQFF. Looking up the rest from reference TRBV19 and TRBJ2-1 gives the full variable domain: DGGITQSPKYLFRKEGQNVTLSCEQNLNHDAMYWYRQDPGQGLRLIYYSQIVNDFQKGDIAEGYSVSREKKESFPLTVTSAQKNPTAFYLCATYTRSHEQFFGPGTRLTVL.